Listed here are 5 T cell receptor beta chains from one sample, sequenced in a study of T cells in Graves' hyperthyroidism and ophthalmopathy. RNA transcripts yielded amplified TCR beta CDR3 regions. A set of HTBI primers served as the primers for a first-round RT-PCR of the TCR CDR3. TCRdb redid the calling of the multiplex PCR reads with MiXCR, one entry per CDR3 protein. The data contain about 460,000 distinct CDR3 sequences, 20% to 25% of them singletons. The sample consisted of blood. Source of these receptors: a woman in her 70s with Graves' ophthalmopathy.

V and J are TRBV14 and TRBJ1-1; D perhaps matches TRBD1 (6 bases). V shed 1 base and J shed 5 bases, with 11 bases lying between them. Germline V gives CDR1 SGHDN, CDR2 FVKESK. The CDR3 is made up of 14 amino acids. The CDR3 loop reads CASSQAGARTEAFF. The CDR3 DNA is TGTGCCAGCAGCCAAGCGGGGGCTAGGACTGAAGCTTTCTTT.

The chain recombines TRBV2 with TRBJ2-1; 11 bases agree with TRBD2. V was clipped by 1 base and J by 7 bases; unmatched bases: 6. The CDR3 length is 16 residues. Per germline, CDR1 SNHLY and CDR2 FYNNEI. The CDR3 bases are TGTGCCAGCAGTGAAGAGACTAGCGGGATCCGGAATGAGCAGTTCTTC. Amino acid sequence: CASSEETSGIRNEQFF. Based on the CDR3 plus reference TRBV2 and TRBJ2-1, the full variable domain is EPEVTQTPSHQVTQMGQEVILRCVPISNHLYFYWYRQILGQKVEFLVSFYNNEISEKSEIFDDQFSVERPDGSNFTLKIRSTKLEDSAMYFCASSEETSGIRNEQFFGPGTRLTVL.

The chain employs TRBV7-9 and TRBJ2-7, with 9 bases lining up with TRBD1. Trimming removed 6 bases from V and 2 bases from J; junction bases left unmatched: 5. CDR3 length equals 14 residues. Germline CDR1 and CDR2: SEHNR and FQNEAQ (reference sequence). CDR3 bases: TGTGCCAGCAGGGGACAGGGAAACCCCTACGAGCAGTACTTC. Encoded protein: CASRGQGNPYEQYF. The full variable domain, completed using reference TRBV7-9 and TRBJ2-7, is DTGVSQNPRHKITKRGQNVTFRCDPISEHNRLYWYRQTLGQGPEFLTYFQNEAQLEKSRLLSDRFSAERPKGSFSTLEIQRTEQGDSAMYLCASRGQGNPYEQYFGPGTRLTVT.

The chain couples TRBV6-1 to TRBJ1-1; 7 bases are shared with TRBD1. This CDR3 comprises 15 residues. Germline V gene data show CDR1 as MNHNS and CDR2 as SASEGT. V lost 6 bases, J lost 2 bases, and 9 bases stayed unmatched. The CDR3 bases are TGTGCCAGCAGGTGGGAGGGGGCGGCAAACACTGAAGCTTTCTTT. Residues: CASRWEGAANTEAFF.

The chain couples TRBV6-6 to TRBJ1-5, with D maybe TRBD1 (6 bases). Germline V gene lookup returns CDR1 MNHNY and CDR2 SVGAGI (reference sequence). V lost 2 bases and J lost 0, with 14 bases in between. CDR3 length: 17 amino acids. The CDR3 coding sequence is TGTGCCAGCAGTTACAGTCACAGGGTGGTTAGCAATCAGCCCCAGCATTTT. It encodes CASSYSHRVVSNQPQHF.